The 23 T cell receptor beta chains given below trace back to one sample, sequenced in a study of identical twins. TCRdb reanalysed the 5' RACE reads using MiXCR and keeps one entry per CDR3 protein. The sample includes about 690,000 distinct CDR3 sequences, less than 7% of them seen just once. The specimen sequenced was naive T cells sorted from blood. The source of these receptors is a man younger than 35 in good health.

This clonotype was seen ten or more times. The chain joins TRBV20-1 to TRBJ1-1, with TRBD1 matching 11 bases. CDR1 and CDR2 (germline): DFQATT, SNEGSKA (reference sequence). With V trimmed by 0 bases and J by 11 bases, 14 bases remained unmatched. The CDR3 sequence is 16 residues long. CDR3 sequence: CSARDYRTGGPFEAFF. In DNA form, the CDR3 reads TGCAGTGCTAGAGATTACAGGACAGGGGGCCCATTTGAGGCTTTCTTT.

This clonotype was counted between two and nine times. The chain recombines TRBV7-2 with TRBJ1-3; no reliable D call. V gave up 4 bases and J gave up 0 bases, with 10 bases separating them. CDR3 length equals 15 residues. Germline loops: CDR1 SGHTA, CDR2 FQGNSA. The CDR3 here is CASSSPVFSGNTIYF. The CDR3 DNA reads TGTGCCAGCAGCTCACCAGTCTTCTCTGGAAACACCATATATTTT. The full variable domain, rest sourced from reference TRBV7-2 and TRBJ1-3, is GAGVSQSPSNKVTEKGKDVELRCDPISGHTALYWYRQSLGQGLEFLIYFQGNSAPDKSGLPSDRFSAERTGGSVSTLTIQRTQQEDSAVYLCASSSPVFSGNTIYFGEGSWLTVV.

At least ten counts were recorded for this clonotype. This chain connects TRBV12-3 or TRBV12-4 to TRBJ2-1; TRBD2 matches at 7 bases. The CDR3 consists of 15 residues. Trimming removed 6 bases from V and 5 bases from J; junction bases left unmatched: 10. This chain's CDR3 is CASSSGLSDNNEQFF. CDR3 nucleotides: TGTGCCAGCAGCTCGGGACTATCAGATAACAATGAGCAGTTCTTC.

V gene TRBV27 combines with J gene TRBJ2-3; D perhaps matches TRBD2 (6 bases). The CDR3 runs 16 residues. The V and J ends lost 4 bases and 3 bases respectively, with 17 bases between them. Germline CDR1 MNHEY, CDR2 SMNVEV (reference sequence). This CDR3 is CASSSVRRRDTDTQYF. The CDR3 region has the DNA TGTGCCAGCAGTTCCGTCCGGCGGCGGGATACAGATACGCAGTATTTT.

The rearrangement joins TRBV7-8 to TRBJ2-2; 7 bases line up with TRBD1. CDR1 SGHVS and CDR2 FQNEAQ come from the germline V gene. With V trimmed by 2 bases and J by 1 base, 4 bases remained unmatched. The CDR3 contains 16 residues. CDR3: CASSLLGQMNTGELFF. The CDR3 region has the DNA TGTGCCAGCAGCTTATTGGGACAGATGAACACCGGGGAGCTGTTTTTT.

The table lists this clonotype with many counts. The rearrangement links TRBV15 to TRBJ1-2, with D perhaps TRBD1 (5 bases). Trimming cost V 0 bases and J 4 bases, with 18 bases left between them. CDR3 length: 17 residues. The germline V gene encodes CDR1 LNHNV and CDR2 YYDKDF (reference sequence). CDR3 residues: CATSRDLPQGGTYGYTF. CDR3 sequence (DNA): TGTGCCACCAGCAGAGATCTTCCCCAGGGAGGTACCTATGGCTACACCTTC.

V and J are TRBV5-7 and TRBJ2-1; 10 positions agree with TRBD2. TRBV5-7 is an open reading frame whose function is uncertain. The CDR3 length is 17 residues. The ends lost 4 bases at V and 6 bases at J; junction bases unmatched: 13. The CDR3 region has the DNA TGTGCCAGCAGCCCCCTCGGCGTTCTAGCGGGAGTCAATGAGCAGTTCTTC. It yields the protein CASSPLGVLAGVNEQFF.

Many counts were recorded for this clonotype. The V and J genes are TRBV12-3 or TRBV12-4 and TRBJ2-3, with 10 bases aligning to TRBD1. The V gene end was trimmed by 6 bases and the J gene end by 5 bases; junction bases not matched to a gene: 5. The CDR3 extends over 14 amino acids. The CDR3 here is CASRGGQGKDTQYF. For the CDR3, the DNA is TGTGCCAGCAGAGGGGGACAGGGGAAAGATACGCAGTATTTT.

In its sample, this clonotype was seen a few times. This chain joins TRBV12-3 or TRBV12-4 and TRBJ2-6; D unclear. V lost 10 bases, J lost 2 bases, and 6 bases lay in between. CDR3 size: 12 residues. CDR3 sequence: CATGTGANVLTF. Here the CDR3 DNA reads TGTGCCACCGGTACTGGGGCCAACGTCCTGACTTTC.

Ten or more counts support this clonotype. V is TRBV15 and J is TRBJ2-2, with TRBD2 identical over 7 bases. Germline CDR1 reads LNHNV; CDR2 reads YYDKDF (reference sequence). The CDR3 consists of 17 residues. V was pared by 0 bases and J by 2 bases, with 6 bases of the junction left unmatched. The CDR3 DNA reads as TGTGCCACCAGCAGAGATTTGGGGGGGTACAACACCGGGGAGCTGTTTTTT. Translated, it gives CATSRDLGGYNTGELFF.

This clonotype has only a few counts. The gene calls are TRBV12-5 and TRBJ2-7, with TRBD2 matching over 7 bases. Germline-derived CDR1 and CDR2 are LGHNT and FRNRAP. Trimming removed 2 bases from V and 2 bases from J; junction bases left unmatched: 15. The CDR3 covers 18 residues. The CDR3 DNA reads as TGTGCTAGTGGTTTGCCTTATGCCCCCCGGGAGGCAACCTACGAGCAGTACTTC. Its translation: CASGLPYAPREATYEQYF. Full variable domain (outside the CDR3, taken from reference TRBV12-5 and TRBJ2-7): DARVTQTPRHKVTEMGQEVTMRCQPILGHNTVFWYRQTMMQGLELLAYFRNRAPLDDSGMPKDRFSAEMPDATLATLKIQPSEPRDSAVYFCASGLPYAPREATYEQYFGPGTRLTVT.

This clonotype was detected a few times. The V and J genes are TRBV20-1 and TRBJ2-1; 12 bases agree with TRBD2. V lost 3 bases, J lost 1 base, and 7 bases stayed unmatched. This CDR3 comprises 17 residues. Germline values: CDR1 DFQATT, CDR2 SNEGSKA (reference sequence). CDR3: CSARLAGGRESYNEQFF. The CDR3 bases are TGCAGTGCTAGGCTAGCGGGAGGGCGAGAATCCTACAATGAGCAGTTCTTC.

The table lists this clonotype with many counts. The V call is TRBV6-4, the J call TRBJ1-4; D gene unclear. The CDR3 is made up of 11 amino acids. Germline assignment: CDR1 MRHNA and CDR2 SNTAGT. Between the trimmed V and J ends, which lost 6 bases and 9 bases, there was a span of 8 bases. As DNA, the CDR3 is TGTGCCAGCAGCCCCCGCCAAAAACTGTTTTTT. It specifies CASSPRQKLFF.

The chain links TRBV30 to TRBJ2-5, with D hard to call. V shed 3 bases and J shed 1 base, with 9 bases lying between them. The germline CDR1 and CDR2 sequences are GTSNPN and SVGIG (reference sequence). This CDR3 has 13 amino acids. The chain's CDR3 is CAWRRIGQETQYF. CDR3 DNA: TGTGCCTGGAGAAGAATTGGCCAAGAGACCCAGTACTTC.

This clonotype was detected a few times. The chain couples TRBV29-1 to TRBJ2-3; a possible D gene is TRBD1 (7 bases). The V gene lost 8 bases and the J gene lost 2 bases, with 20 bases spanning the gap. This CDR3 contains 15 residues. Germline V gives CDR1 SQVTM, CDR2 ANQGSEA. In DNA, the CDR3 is TGCAGCTGGTCTGGCGGGGACAGTTACACAGATACGCAGTATTTT. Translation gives CSWSGGDSYTDTQYF.

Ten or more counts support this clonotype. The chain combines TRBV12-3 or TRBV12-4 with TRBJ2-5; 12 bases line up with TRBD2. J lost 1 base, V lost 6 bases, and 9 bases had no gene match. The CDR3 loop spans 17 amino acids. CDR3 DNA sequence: TGTGCCAGCAGGTTGGCCTCGGGACTAGCGGGCCAAGAGACCCAGTACTTC. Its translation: CASRLASGLAGQETQYF.

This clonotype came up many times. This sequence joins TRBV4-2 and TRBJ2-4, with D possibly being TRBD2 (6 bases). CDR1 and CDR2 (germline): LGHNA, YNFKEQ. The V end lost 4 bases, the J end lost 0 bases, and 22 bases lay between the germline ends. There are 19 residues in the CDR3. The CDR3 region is CASSLPSLDSGIAKNIQYF. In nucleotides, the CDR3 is TGTGCCAGCAGCCTCCCGTCCCTCGATAGCGGTATAGCCAAAAACATTCAGTACTTC.

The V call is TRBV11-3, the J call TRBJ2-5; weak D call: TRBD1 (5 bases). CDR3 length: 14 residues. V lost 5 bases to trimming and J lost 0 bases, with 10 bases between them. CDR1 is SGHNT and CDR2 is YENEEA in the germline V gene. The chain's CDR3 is CASSRDRYQETQYF. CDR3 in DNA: TGTGCCAGCAGCCGCGACAGATACCAAGAGACCCAGTACTTC. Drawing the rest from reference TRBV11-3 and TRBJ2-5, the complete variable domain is EAGVVQSPRYKIIEKKQPVAFWCNPISGHNTLYWYLQNLGQGPELLIRYENEEAVDDSQLPKDRFSAERLKGVDSTLKIQPAELGDSAVYLCASSRDRYQETQYFGPGTRLLVL.

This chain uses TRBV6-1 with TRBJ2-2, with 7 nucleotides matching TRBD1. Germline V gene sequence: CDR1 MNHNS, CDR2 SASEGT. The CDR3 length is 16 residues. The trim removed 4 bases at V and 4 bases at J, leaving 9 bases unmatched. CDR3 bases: TGTGCCAGCAGTGTAGGGGGCGCTTTTAGCACCGGGGAGCTGTTTTTT. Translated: CASSVGGAFSTGELFF.

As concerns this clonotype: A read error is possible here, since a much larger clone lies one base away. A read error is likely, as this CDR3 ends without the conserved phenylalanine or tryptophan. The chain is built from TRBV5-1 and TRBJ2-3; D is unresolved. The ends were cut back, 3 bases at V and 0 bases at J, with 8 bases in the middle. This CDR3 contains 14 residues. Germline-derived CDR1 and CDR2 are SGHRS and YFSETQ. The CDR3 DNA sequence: TGCGCCAGCAGCTGGGCCAGCAGCACAGATACGCAGTATTTA. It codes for CASSWASSTDTQYL.

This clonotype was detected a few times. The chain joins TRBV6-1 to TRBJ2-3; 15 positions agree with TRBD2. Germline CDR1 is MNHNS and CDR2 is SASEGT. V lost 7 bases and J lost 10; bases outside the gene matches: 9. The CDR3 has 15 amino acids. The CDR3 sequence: CASTRTSGRAKAQYF. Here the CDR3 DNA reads TGTGCCAGCACCCGGACTAGCGGGAGGGCCAAAGCGCAGTATTTT.

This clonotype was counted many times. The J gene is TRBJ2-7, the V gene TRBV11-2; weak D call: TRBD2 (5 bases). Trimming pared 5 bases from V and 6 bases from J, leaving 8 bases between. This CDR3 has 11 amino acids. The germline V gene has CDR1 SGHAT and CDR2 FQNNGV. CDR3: CASSNGLEQYV. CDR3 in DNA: TGTGCCAGCAGCAACGGACTCGAGCAGTACGTC.

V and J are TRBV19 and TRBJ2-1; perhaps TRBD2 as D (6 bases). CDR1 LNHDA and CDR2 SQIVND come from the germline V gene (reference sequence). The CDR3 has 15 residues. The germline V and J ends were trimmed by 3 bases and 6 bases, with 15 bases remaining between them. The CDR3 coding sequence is TGTGCCAGTAGTATTTTAGCGGTACTTTCCAATGAGCAGTTCTTC. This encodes CASSILAVLSNEQFF.